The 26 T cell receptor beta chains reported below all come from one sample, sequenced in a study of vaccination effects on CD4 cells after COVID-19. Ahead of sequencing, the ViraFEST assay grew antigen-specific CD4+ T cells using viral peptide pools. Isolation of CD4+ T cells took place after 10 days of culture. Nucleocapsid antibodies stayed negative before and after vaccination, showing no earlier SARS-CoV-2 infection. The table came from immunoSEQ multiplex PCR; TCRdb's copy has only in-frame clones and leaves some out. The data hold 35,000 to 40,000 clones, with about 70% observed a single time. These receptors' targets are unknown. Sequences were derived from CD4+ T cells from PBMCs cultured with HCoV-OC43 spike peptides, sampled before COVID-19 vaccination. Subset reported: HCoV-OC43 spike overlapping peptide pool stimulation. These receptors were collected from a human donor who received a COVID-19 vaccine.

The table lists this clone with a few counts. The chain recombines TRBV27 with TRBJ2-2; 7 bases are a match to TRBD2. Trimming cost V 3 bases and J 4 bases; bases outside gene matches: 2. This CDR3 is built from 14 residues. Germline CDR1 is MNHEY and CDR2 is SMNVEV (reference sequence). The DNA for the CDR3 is TGTGCCAGCAGTTTGGGACTATCCACCGGGGAGCTGTTTTTT. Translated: CASSLGLSTGELFF.

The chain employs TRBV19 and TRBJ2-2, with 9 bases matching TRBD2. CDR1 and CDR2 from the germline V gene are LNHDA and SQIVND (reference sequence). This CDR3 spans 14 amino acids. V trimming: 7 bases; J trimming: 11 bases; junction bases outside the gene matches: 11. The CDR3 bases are TGTGCCAGTATACTAGCGGGCCAAATAGGTGAGCTGTTTTTT. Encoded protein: CASILAGQIGELFF.

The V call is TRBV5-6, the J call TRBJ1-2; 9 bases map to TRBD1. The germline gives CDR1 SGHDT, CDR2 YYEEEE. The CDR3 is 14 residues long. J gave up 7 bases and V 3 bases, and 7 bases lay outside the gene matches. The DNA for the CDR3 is TGTGCCAGCAGCTATGGACAGGGGTTGCCTGGCTACACCTTC. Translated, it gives CASSYGQGLPGYTF.

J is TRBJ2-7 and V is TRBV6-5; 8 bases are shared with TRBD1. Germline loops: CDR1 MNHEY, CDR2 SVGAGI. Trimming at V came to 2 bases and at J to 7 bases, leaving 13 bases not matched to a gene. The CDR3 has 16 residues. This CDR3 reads CASSYVVGQAYREQYF. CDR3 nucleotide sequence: TGTGCCAGCAGTTACGTGGTGGGACAGGCCTATCGGGAGCAGTACTTC.

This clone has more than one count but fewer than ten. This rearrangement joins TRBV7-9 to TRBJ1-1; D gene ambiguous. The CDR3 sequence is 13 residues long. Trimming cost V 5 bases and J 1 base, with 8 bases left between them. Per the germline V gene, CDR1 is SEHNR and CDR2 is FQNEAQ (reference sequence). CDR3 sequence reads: CASSPRQNTEAFF. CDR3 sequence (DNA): TGTGCCAGCAGCCCCCGACAGAACACTGAAGCTTTCTTT.

The CDR3 protein is CASNIVGRSNQPQHF. In DNA form, the CDR3 reads TGTGCCAGTAATATCGTCGGGAGAAGCAATCAGCCCCAGCATTTT. The rearrangement uses TRBV19 and TRBJ1-5; D unresolved. Trimming took 7 bases from V and 1 from J, leaving 14 bases between them. The CDR3 loop spans 15 amino acids. CDR1 is LNHDA and CDR2 is SQIVND in the germline V gene (reference sequence).

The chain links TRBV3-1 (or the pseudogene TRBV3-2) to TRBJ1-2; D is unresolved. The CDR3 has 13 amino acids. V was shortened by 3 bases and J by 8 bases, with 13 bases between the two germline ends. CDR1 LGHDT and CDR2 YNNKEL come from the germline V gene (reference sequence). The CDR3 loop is CASSHGMAEGYTF. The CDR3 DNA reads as TGTGCCAGCAGCCATGGGATGGCTGAGGGCTACACCTTC.

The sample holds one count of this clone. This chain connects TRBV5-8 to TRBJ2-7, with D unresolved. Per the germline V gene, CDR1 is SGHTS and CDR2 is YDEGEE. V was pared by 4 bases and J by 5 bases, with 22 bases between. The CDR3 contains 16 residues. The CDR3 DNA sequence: TGTGCCAGCAGCCGTCCGCATCCATTTGTAACCCACGAGCAGTACTTC. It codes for CASSRPHPFVTHEQYF.

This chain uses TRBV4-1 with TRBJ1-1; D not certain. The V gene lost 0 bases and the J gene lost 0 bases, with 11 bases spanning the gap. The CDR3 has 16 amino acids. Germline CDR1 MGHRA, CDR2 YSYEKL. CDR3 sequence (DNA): TGCGCCAGCAGCCAAGATGCAGGCTTTATGAACACTGAAGCTTTCTTT. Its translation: CASSQDAGFMNTEAFF.

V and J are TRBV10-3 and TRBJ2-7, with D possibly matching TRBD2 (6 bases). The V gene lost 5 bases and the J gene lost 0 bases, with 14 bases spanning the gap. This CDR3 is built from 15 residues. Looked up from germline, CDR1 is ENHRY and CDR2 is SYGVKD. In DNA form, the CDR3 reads TGTGCCATCAGTCCGGGACTCCCAAGCTCCTACGAGCAGTACTTC. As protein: CAISPGLPSSYEQYF.

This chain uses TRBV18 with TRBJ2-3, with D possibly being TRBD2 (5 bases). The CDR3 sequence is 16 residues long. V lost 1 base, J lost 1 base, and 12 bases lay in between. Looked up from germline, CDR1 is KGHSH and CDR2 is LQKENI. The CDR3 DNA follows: TGTGCCAGCTCACCACGATCTAGCAGACGCACAGATACGCAGTATTTT. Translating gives CASSPRSSRRTDTQYF.

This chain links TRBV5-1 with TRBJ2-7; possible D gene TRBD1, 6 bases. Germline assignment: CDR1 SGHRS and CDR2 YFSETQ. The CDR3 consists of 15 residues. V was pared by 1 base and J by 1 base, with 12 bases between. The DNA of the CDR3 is TGCGCCAGCAGCTTGTGGGGGACATTTTCCTACGAGCAGTACTTC. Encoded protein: CASSLWGTFSYEQYF.

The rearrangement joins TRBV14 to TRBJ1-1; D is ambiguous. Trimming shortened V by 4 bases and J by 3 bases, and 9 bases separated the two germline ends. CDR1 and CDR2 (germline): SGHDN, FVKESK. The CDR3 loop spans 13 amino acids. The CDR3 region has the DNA TGTGCCAGCAGCCCACGGAGCGACACTGAAGCTTTCTTT. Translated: CASSPRSDTEAFF.

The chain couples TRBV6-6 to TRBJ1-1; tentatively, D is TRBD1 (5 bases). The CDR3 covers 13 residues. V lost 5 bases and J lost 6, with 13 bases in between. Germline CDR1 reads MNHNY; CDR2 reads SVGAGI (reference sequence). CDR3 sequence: CASSLQGTSEAFF. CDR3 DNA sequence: TGTGCCAGCAGTCTCCAGGGCACGTCTGAAGCTTTCTTT.

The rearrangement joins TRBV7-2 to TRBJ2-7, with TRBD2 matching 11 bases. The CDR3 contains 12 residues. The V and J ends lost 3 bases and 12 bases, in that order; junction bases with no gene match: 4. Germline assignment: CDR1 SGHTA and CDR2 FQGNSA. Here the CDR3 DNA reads TGTGCCAGCAGCTTTCGGACTAGCGGGCTGTACTTC. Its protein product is CASSFRTSGLYF.

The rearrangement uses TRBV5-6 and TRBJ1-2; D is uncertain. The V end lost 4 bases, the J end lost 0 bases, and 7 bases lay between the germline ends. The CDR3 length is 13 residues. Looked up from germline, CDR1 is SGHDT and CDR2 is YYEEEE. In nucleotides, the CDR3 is TGTGCCAGCAGCCGCGGGTCTAACTATGGCTACACCTTC. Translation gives CASSRGSNYGYTF.

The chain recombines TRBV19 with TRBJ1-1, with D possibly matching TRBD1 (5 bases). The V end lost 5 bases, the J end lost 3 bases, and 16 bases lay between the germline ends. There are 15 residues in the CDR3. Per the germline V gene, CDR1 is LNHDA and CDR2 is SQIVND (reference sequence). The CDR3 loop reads CASSRADKPYTEAFF. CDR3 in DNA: TGTGCCAGTAGTCGAGCGGACAAACCGTACACTGAAGCTTTCTTT.

The chain's CDR3 is CASSPGAGYEQYF. CDR3 DNA: TGTGCCAGCAGCCCGGGTGCGGGTTACGAGCAGTACTTC. The rearrangement joins TRBV3-1 (or the pseudogene TRBV3-2) to TRBJ2-7; perhaps TRBD2 as D (5 bases). The CDR3 consists of 13 residues. CDR1 is LGHDT, CDR2 YNNKEL, per germline (reference sequence). Trimming left V 4 bases short and J 4 bases short, with 11 bases between.

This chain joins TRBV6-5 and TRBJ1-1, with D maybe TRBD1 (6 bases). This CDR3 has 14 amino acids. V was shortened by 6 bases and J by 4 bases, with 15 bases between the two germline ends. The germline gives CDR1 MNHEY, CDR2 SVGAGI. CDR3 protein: CASRQEGVSTEAFF. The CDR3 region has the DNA TGTGCCAGCAGACAAGAGGGGGTCAGCACTGAAGCTTTCTTT.

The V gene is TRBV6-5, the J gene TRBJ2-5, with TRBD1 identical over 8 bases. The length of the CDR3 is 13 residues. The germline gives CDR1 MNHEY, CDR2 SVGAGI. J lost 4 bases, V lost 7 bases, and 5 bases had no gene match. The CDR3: CASKLGQGETQYF. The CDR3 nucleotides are TGTGCCAGCAAATTAGGACAGGGAGAGACCCAGTACTTC.

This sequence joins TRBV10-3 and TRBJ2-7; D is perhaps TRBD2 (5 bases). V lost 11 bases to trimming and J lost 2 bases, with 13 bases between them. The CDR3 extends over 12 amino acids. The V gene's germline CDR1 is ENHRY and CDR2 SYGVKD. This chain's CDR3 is CAASEGTYEQYF. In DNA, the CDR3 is TGTGCCGCCTCAGAGGGCACCTACGAGCAGTACTTC.

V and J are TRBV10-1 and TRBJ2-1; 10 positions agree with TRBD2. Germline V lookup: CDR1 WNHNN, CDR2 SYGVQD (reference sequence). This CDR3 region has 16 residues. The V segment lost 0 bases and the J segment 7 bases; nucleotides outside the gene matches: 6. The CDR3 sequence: CASSESTSGFANEQFF. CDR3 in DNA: TGCGCCAGCAGTGAGTCGACTAGCGGGTTCGCAAATGAGCAGTTCTTC.

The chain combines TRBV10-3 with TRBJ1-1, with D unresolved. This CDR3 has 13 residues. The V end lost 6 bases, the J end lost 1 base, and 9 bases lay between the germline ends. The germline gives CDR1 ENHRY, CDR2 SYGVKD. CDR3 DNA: TGTGCCATCAGGGCCGCGGGGAACACTGAAGCTTTCTTT. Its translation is CAIRAAGNTEAFF.

CDR3 loop: CASSAPRGDRGRHGYYGYTF. In DNA form, the CDR3 reads TGTGCCAGTAGTGCCCCGCGCGGGGACAGGGGGCGTCATGGGTACTATGGCTACACCTTC. The rearrangement joins TRBV19 to TRBJ1-2; 12 bases align to TRBD1. Germline CDR1 LNHDA, CDR2 SQIVND (reference sequence). V lost 5 bases and J lost 3; bases outside the gene matches: 19. The CDR3 sequence is 20 residues long.

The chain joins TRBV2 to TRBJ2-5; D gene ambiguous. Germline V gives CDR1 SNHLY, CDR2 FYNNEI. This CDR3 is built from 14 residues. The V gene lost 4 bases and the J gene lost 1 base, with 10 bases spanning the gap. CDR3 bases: TGTGCCAGCAGTGTTCGACTCCTCCAAGAGACCCAGTACTTC. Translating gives CASSVRLLQETQYF.

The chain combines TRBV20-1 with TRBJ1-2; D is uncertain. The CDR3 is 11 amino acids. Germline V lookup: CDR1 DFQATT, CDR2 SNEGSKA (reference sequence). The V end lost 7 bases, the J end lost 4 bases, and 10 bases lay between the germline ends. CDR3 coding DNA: TGCAGTGTTCGGGTCGGCTATGGCTACACCTTC. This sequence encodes CSVRVGYGYTF.